This T cell receptor (beta chain) appears in the sequencing data of a study of technical replicates of blood from several donors. The germline gives CDR1 MNHEY, CDR2 SMNVEV (reference sequence). The CDR3 runs 15 residues. Losses at the gene ends were 5 bases for V and 3 bases for J; bases not matched to a gene: 4. The assay was immunoSEQ multiplex PCR, and TCRdb's table has in-frame clones only and misses some. The table shows around 80,000 clones, with nearly 98% occurring only once. The chain couples TRBV27 to TRBJ2-3; 11 bases fit TRBD2. The TCR sequence derives from a human donor in good health. Source material: T cells isolated from PBMCs. DNA of the CDR3: TGTGCCAGCAGTCTCCGGACTAGCGGGACAGATACGCAGTATTTT. It is translated as CASSLRTSGTDTQYF.